Presented here are 27 T cell receptor beta chains from one specimen sequenced in a study of shared clonotypes between healthy human individuals. Naive CD8 isolation took CD45RO-negative cells positively selected for CCR7 and excluded terminally differentiated effector memory CD45RA+ cells. The protocol was immunoSEQ multiplex PCR, while the TCRdb copy is restricted to in-frame clones and leaves out a portion. The sample lists hundreds of thousands of clones, approximately 95% occurring once. The material sequenced was naive CD8+ T cells sorted from blood. Receptor source: a woman aged 30 to 39 in good health.

The CDR3 loop is CASSIGTTFRAEAFF. The DNA for the CDR3 is TGTGCCAGTAGTATTGGGACAACCTTTAGGGCTGAAGCTTTCTTT. The chain employs TRBV19 and TRBJ1-1; tentative D call: TRBD1 (6 bases). Trimming stripped 3 bases from V and 6 bases from J, with 17 bases between. Germline V CDR1 and CDR2: LNHDA, SQIVND (reference sequence). The CDR3 loop spans 15 amino acids.

The gene calls are TRBV5-1 and TRBJ2-1, with TRBD2 matching 7 bases. CDR3 length: 16 residues. Germline CDR1 and CDR2: SGHRS and YFSETQ. With V trimmed by 4 bases and J by 5 bases, 12 bases remained unmatched. CDR3 nucleotide sequence: TGCGCCAGCAGCCCCGGTTGGAGGGAGGGGAACAATGAGCAGTTCTTC. Protein: CASSPGWREGNNEQFF.

This clone was detected only once. This chain connects TRBV5-4 to TRBJ2-5; D is unclear. The CDR3 is made up of 13 amino acids. Germline values: CDR1 SGHNT, CDR2 YYREEE (reference sequence). With 4 bases removed from V and 1 base from J, the gap between germline ends came to 8 bases. The CDR3 DNA sequence: TGTGCCAGCAGCGCTGAGACCCAAGAGACCCAGTACTTC. Its translation is CASSAETQETQYF.

The gene calls are TRBV13 and TRBJ1-3; D unclear. The CDR3 extends over 15 amino acids. The V gene's germline CDR1 is PRHDT and CDR2 FYEKMQ (reference sequence). The V end lost 3 bases, the J end lost 3 bases, and 12 bases lay between the germline ends. DNA of the CDR3: TGTGCCAGCAGCTTCGGGGTTTCAGTTGGAAACACCATATATTTT. Its translation: CASSFGVSVGNTIYF.

Concerning this clone: Its ends do not fully match the called genes, so a read error is possible. The chain joins TRBV15 to TRBJ2-5, with 8 bases fitting TRBD2. CDR3 size: 14 residues. The germline gives CDR1 LNHNV, CDR2 YYDKDF (reference sequence). The CDR3 region has the DNA TGTGCCACCAGCAGAGATTTAACGAGCGGGAGTTGCAACTTC. Translating it yields CATSRDLTSGSCNF.

V is TRBV6-6 and J is TRBJ2-1; D is unresolved. Trimming left V 10 bases short and J 9 bases short, with 7 bases between. The V gene's germline CDR1 is MNHNY and CDR2 SVGAGI (reference sequence). The CDR3 sequence is 9 residues long. The CDR3, as DNA: TGTGCCACCTGTTGTGAGCAGTTCTTC. This encodes CATCCEQFF.

The chain is built from TRBV7-9 and TRBJ2-7, with 7 bases aligning to TRBD2. Germline values: CDR1 SEHNR, CDR2 FQNEAQ (reference sequence). V trimming: 4 bases; J trimming: 7 bases; junction bases outside the gene matches: 4. The CDR3 extends over 12 amino acids. Here the CDR3 reads CASSSSGIEQYF. CDR3 nucleotides: TGTGCCAGCAGCTCGAGCGGGATTGAGCAGTACTTC.

The genes are TRBV19 and TRBJ2-5; 7 bases line up with TRBD1. The germline gives CDR1 LNHDA, CDR2 SQIVND (reference sequence). Trimming cost V 7 bases and J 7 bases; bases outside gene matches: 12. This CDR3 is built from 14 residues. CDR3 bases: TGTGCCAGTACTCTCGCAGGGGGAGAAGGGACCCAGTACTTC. This encodes CASTLAGGEGTQYF.

The rearrangement joins TRBV2 to TRBJ1-2; tentatively, D is TRBD1 (5 bases). The CDR3 totals 14 residues. Trimming removed 2 bases from V and 2 bases from J, with 9 bases in between. Germline CDR1 SNHLY, CDR2 FYNNEI. The CDR3 loop reads CASSEFGGNYGYTF. The CDR3 DNA follows: TGTGCCAGCAGTGAATTCGGGGGAAACTATGGCTACACCTTC.

CDR3: CASSADSDYEQYF. The CDR3 DNA sequence: TGCGCCAGCAGCGCGGACTCCGACTACGAGCAGTACTTC. The rearrangement links TRBV5-1 to TRBJ2-7; maybe TRBD2 (5 bases). In germline, CDR1 is SGHRS, CDR2 YFSETQ. The CDR3 consists of 13 residues. The V end lost 4 bases, the J end lost 3 bases, and 11 bases lay between the germline ends.

The CDR3 DNA sequence: TGTGCCAGCAGTTTTTCACAAGACAATCAGCCCCAGCATTTT. Its translation is CASSFSQDNQPQHF. The chain combines TRBV28 with TRBJ1-5; the D is unclear. Trimming removed 3 bases at V and 3 bases at J, with 9 bases between. Germline V lookup: CDR1 MDHEN, CDR2 SYDVKM. This CDR3 region has 14 residues.

The rearrangement uses TRBV2 and TRBJ1-2; 7 bases are shared with TRBD1. Trimming took 0 bases from V and 5 from J; bases not matched to a gene: 6. Germline values: CDR1 SNHLY, CDR2 FYNNEI. CDR3 size: 15 residues. This chain's CDR3 is CASSEAMAGGYGYTF. The DNA of the CDR3 is TGTGCCAGCAGTGAAGCGATGGCAGGGGGGTATGGCTACACCTTC.

The V call is TRBV29-1, the J call TRBJ2-1; D is possibly TRBD1 (6 bases). Trimming took 4 bases from V and 5 from J, leaving 18 bases between them. This CDR3 comprises 15 residues. Germline CDR1 is SQVTM and CDR2 is ANQGSEA. This CDR3 is CSVALDLGQNNEQFF. The CDR3 nucleotides read TGCAGCGTTGCCCTAGACCTTGGACAGAACAATGAGCAGTTCTTC.

The CDR3 region is CASSLWSGEGYNEQFF. For the CDR3, the DNA is TGCGCCAGCAGCTTATGGTCGGGAGAGGGCTACAATGAGCAGTTCTTC. The chain joins TRBV5-1 to TRBJ2-1; D may be TRBD2 (6 bases). Germline assignment: CDR1 SGHRS and CDR2 YFSETQ. V lost 2 bases to trimming and J lost 3 bases, with 15 bases between them. There are 16 residues in the CDR3.

The chain recombines TRBV27 with TRBJ1-1; D call uncertain. This CDR3 has 13 residues. Trimming removed 4 bases at V and 4 bases at J, with 10 bases between. Per germline, CDR1 MNHEY and CDR2 SMNVEV (reference sequence). DNA of the CDR3: TGTGCCAGCAGTTCCCACATGGGCACTGAAGCTTTCTTT. It specifies CASSSHMGTEAFF.

The chain is built from TRBV20-1 and TRBJ2-7; D is undetermined. V was clipped by 5 bases and J by 3 bases, with 8 bases between them. CDR3 length equals 11 residues. Germline V CDR1 and CDR2: DFQATT, SNEGSKA (reference sequence). CDR3 residues: CSAPVVYEQYF. In nucleotides, the CDR3 is TGCAGTGCTCCTGTGGTCTACGAGCAGTACTTC.

The chain couples TRBV28 to TRBJ1-3, with D uncertain. CDR1 MDHEN and CDR2 SYDVKM come from the germline V gene. The length of the CDR3 is 12 residues. V lost 6 bases and J lost 3, with 6 bases in between. CDR3 in DNA: TGTGCCAGCAGGGAGGATGGAAACACCATATATTTT. Protein product: CASREDGNTIYF.

The chain uses TRBV7-8 and TRBJ2-1, with D perhaps being TRBD1 or TRBD2 (5 bases each). The germline V gene encodes CDR1 SGHVS and CDR2 FQNEAQ. This CDR3 contains 16 residues. V lost 1 base and J lost 8, with 18 bases in between. In nucleotides, the CDR3 is TGTGCCAGCAGCTTAGGTATGGGTCTACGGGGCGATGAGCAGTTCTTC. Amino acid sequence: CASSLGMGLRGDEQFF.

The V call is TRBV29-1, the J call TRBJ2-7; D uncertain. The CDR3 covers 11 residues. Germline CDR1 reads SQVTM; CDR2 reads ANQGSEA. V lost 4 bases, J lost 3 bases, and 7 bases lay in between. This chain's CDR3 is CSVVLNYEQYF. The CDR3 bases are TGCAGCGTTGTTCTAAACTACGAGCAGTACTTC.

V gene TRBV18 combines with J gene TRBJ2-3, with 9 bases aligning to TRBD2. This CDR3 has 17 amino acids. The germline V gene encodes CDR1 KGHSH and CDR2 LQKENI. V dropped 1 base and J dropped 6; count of bases not matched to a gene: 11. CDR3 amino acids: CASSPHWGDSGSDTQYF. For the CDR3, the DNA is TGTGCCAGCTCACCACACTGGGGTGATAGCGGGAGTGATACGCAGTATTTT.

V usage is TRBV5-1 and J usage is TRBJ2-1, with D tentatively TRBD2 (7 bases). Germline loops: CDR1 SGHRS, CDR2 YFSETQ. The CDR3 has 13 amino acids. Trimming left V 4 bases short and J 8 bases short, with 13 bases between. The DNA of the CDR3 is TGCGCCAGCAGCAGGGGGGGCCCCGATGAGCAGTTCTTC. Its protein product is CASSRGGPDEQFF.

The gene calls are TRBV2 and TRBJ1-3; D possibly corresponds to TRBD1 (6 bases). V shed 6 bases and J shed 3 bases, with 15 bases lying between them. Germline V gene sequence: CDR1 SNHLY, CDR2 FYNNEI. CDR3 size: 15 residues. The CDR3 DNA reads TGTGCCAGCAGGGAAACAGGGTACGATGGAAACACCATATATTTT. It is translated as CASRETGYDGNTIYF.

The CDR3 DNA is TGTGCCAGCAGCCCTAAATCCAGCTACGAGCAGTACTTC. Its protein product is CASSPKSSYEQYF. J is TRBJ2-7 and V is TRBV13; unclear D gene. CDR1 and CDR2 (germline): PRHDT, FYEKMQ (reference sequence). Trimming left V 5 bases short and J 3 bases short, with 11 bases between. The CDR3 consists of 13 residues.

The genes are TRBV7-6 and TRBJ2-7; a weak D match, TRBD2 (7 bases). This CDR3 has 14 residues. In germline, CDR1 is SGHVS, CDR2 FNYEAQ. V gave up 4 bases and J gave up 7 bases, with 17 bases separating them. CDR3 sequence (DNA): TGTGCCAGCAGCTCTGAGGCGGGGGCGACTGAGCAGTACTTC. Translation: CASSSEAGATEQYF.

This CDR3 is CASSLPGTGTEAFF. The DNA for the CDR3 is TGTGCCAGCAGTCTCCCCGGGACAGGCACTGAAGCTTTCTTT. The chain uses TRBV6-5 and TRBJ1-1; 8 bases map to TRBD1. V gave up 5 bases and J gave up 4 bases; unmatched junction bases: 6. The CDR3 covers 14 residues. The germline CDR1 and CDR2 sequences are MNHEY and SVGAGI.

In this sample, this clone turned up once. This chain joins TRBV27 and TRBJ2-7, with TRBD2 identical over 7 bases. Per the germline V gene, CDR1 is MNHEY and CDR2 is SMNVEV (reference sequence). The CDR3 is 13 amino acids. Unmatched junction bases numbered 3, after V lost 5 bases and J lost 2 bases. The CDR3 DNA reads TGTGCCAGCAGTGCGGGGGTTACCTACGAGCAGTACTTC. Translated, it gives CASSAGVTYEQYF.

The chain joins TRBV27 to TRBJ1-2; 7 bases match TRBD1. V was clipped by 0 bases and J by 7 bases; unmatched bases: 5. Germline CDR1 is MNHEY and CDR2 is SMNVEV (reference sequence). The length of the CDR3 is 14 residues. This CDR3 reads CASSLSAQGVGYTF. In DNA, the CDR3 is TGTGCCAGCAGTTTATCGGCGCAGGGGGTTGGCTACACCTTC.